The next 32 T cell receptor beta chains were all read from a single sample in a study of technical replicates of blood from a few donors. Assay: immunoSEQ multiplex PCR; the TCRdb copy retains only in-frame clones and omits some. The sample comprises 80,000 or so clones, about 81% of which are singletons, and around 3.9% rests with the top ten. The specimen was PBMCs. The receptors derive from a human donor in good health. Some clones in this sample may be carry-over from other donors' samples.

V usage is TRBV7-7 and J usage is TRBJ2-3; tentative D call: TRBD1 (5 bases). This CDR3 comprises 15 residues. V was shortened by 1 base and J by 6 bases, with 14 bases between the two germline ends. Germline V lookup: CDR1 SSHAT, CDR2 FNYEAQ (reference sequence). The CDR3 nucleotides are TGTGCCAGCAGCTTAGGCCTCTCCCCAGGGGATACGCAGTATTTT. It yields the protein CASSLGLSPGDTQYF.

V usage is TRBV2 and J usage is TRBJ2-5; the D gene is possibly TRBD2 (6 bases). The germline V and J ends were trimmed by 1 base and 2 bases, with 20 bases remaining between them. CDR3 length equals 18 residues. CDR1 is SNHLY, CDR2 FYNNEI, per germline. The chain's CDR3 is CASSEVAMARRAQETQYF. CDR3 coding DNA: TGTGCCAGCAGTGAAGTGGCGATGGCTAGGAGGGCACAAGAGACCCAGTACTTC. The full variable domain, rest sourced from reference TRBV2 and TRBJ2-5, is EPEVTQTPSHQVTQMGQEVILRCVPISNHLYFYWYRQILGQKVEFLVSFYNNEISEKSEIFDDQFSVERPDGSNFTLKIRSTKLEDSAMYFCASSEVAMARRAQETQYFGPGTRLLVL.

The gene calls are TRBV27 and TRBJ2-1, with 9 bases identical to TRBD2. The CDR3 sequence is 16 residues long. Germline CDR1 is MNHEY and CDR2 is SMNVEV (reference sequence). Trimming cost V 6 bases and J 5 bases; bases outside gene matches: 11. CDR3 sequence (DNA): TGTGCCAGCAGCCCCCTTAGGAGCGGGAGGAACAATGAGCAGTTCTTC. It is translated as CASSPLRSGRNNEQFF.

The chain uses TRBV7-2 and TRBJ2-7, with D unresolved. Per the germline V gene, CDR1 is SGHTA and CDR2 is FQGNSA. Trimming left V 3 bases short and J 4 bases short, with 4 bases between. CDR3 length equals 11 residues. CDR3 nucleotides: TGTGCCAGCAGCTTTCTTTACGAGCAGTACTTC. Protein sequence: CASSFLYEQYF.

The genes are TRBV5-1 and TRBJ1-1; 7 positions agree with TRBD1. The ends lost 4 bases at V and 0 bases at J; junction bases unmatched: 9. The CDR3 has 16 amino acids. Germline V gives CDR1 SGHRS, CDR2 YFSETQ. The CDR3 nucleotides read TGCGCCAGCAGCCAGGGACAGCTTCACATGAACACTGAAGCTTTCTTT. Translated, it gives CASSQGQLHMNTEAFF.

The chain is built from TRBV6-5 and TRBJ1-5, with 7 bases aligning to TRBD1. The CDR3 has 15 amino acids. Germline V lookup: CDR1 MNHEY, CDR2 SVGAGI. Trimming cost V 7 bases and J 3 bases; bases outside gene matches: 9. CDR3 in DNA: TGTGCCAGCAAAGGAGGACAGGAGTCCAATCAGCCCCAGCATTTT. Translated: CASKGGQESNQPQHF.

The chain has TRBV6-6 and TRBJ2-5; TRBD2 matches at 10 bases. Germline CDR1 is MNHNY and CDR2 is SVGAGI (reference sequence). The CDR3 has 14 residues. With 8 bases clipped from V and 2 bases from J, the junction kept 5 bases outside the gene matches. As DNA, the CDR3 is TGTGCCAGCGGTCGGGGACTAGCGCAAGAGACCCAGTACTTC. Amino acids: CASGRGLAQETQYF.

The gene calls are TRBV6-1 and TRBJ1-6; D remains ambiguous. The CDR3 is 15 amino acids. Trimming stripped 7 bases from V and 9 bases from J, with 19 bases between. CDR1 is MNHNS and CDR2 is SASEGT in the germline V gene. Written as DNA, the CDR3 is TGTGCCAGCATCCTAGATCTGACGCCGAGTTCACCCCTCCACTTT. It specifies CASILDLTPSSPLHF.

This chain uses TRBV6-5 with TRBJ1-2; D not certain. Trimming took off 2 bases at V and 8 bases at J, with 15 bases between the two ends. Germline assignment: CDR1 MNHEY and CDR2 SVGAGI. The CDR3 spans 14 residues. DNA for the CDR3: TGTGCCAGCAGTTACGTGGGAGCCTTCATGGGCTACACCTTC. This sequence encodes CASSYVGAFMGYTF.

On this clone itself: Distinct nucleotide sequences in the sample also encode this CDR3. The CDR3 loop reads CASSQEIGGSSYEQYF. DNA of the CDR3: TGCGCCAGCAGCCAAGAGATCGGCGGGAGTAGCTACGAGCAGTACTTC. The rearrangement links TRBV4-3 to TRBJ2-7; the match to TRBD2 covers 7 bases. V shed 0 bases, J shed 3 bases, and the junction held 8 bases outside the gene matches. Per the germline V gene, CDR1 is LGHNA and CDR2 is YSLEER. This CDR3 is 16 amino acids long.

The gene calls are TRBV5-1 and TRBJ1-6; TRBD1 matches 11 bases. Trimming took 4 bases from V and 7 from J; bases not matched to a gene: 1. The germline gives CDR1 SGHRS, CDR2 YFSETQ. The CDR3 runs to 14 residues. CDR3 in amino acids: CASSGDRGNSPLHF. The CDR3 nucleotides are TGCGCCAGCAGCGGGGACAGGGGGAATTCACCCCTCCACTTT.

V gene TRBV19 combines with J gene TRBJ1-1, with 8 bases aligning to TRBD1. The germline V gene has CDR1 LNHDA and CDR2 SQIVND (reference sequence). V lost 4 bases and J lost 1; bases outside the gene matches: 5. The CDR3 is 15 amino acids. The CDR3 is CASSTGTGANTEAFF. CDR3 nucleotide sequence: TGTGCCAGTAGTACTGGGACAGGAGCGAACACTGAAGCTTTCTTT.

This chain links TRBV7-2 with TRBJ1-1; D is undetermined. The CDR3 sequence is 15 residues long. The V and J ends lost 4 bases and 1 base respectively, with 13 bases between them. CDR1 is SGHTA, CDR2 FQGNSA, per germline. CDR3 region: CASSSPPAGNTEAFF. The DNA of the CDR3 is TGTGCCAGCAGCTCCCCCCCGGCGGGGAACACTGAAGCTTTCTTT.

This clone was detected a few times. The chain recombines TRBV27 with TRBJ2-2; possibly TRBD1 for D (5 bases). The CDR3 has 14 residues. From germline, CDR1 is MNHEY and CDR2 SMNVEV (reference sequence). V was clipped by 7 bases and J by 2 bases, with 11 bases between them. Written as DNA, the CDR3 is TGTGCCAGCACCTTGACAGCAAACACCGGGGAGCTGTTTTTT. This translates into CASTLTANTGELFF.

The genes are TRBV10-1 and TRBJ2-1; tentative D call: TRBD2 (5 bases). V lost 0 bases, J lost 0 bases, and 15 bases lay in between. In germline, CDR1 is WNHNN, CDR2 SYGVQD (reference sequence). There are 18 residues in the CDR3. The CDR3 spells CASSESPGVGTSYNEQFF. DNA for the CDR3: TGCGCCAGCAGTGAGTCCCCCGGGGTGGGCACCTCCTACAATGAGCAGTTCTTC.

The gene calls are TRBV30 and TRBJ2-1; D not resolved. The germline V gene has CDR1 GTSNPN and CDR2 SVGIG (reference sequence). V was shortened by 3 bases and J by 8 bases, with 5 bases between the two germline ends. This CDR3 is built from 10 residues. Here the CDR3 DNA reads TGTGCCTGGAGCGTAGATGAGCAGTTCTTC. It specifies CAWSVDEQFF.

The sample holds a few counts of this clone. The chain uses TRBV30 and TRBJ2-2; the match to TRBD1 covers 8 bases. After removal of 2 bases from V and 7 bases from J, the junction contained 9 bases not matched to a gene. The V gene's germline CDR1 is GTSNPN and CDR2 SVGIG (reference sequence). The CDR3 totals 15 residues. This CDR3 reads CAWSPMDREVGELFF. CDR3 nucleotides: TGTGCCTGGAGTCCCATGGACAGGGAGGTCGGGGAGCTGTTTTTT.

The chain employs TRBV14 and TRBJ1-1; D uncertain. With 8 bases removed from V and 1 base from J, the gap between germline ends came to 11 bases. This CDR3 has 13 amino acids. Germline-derived CDR1 and CDR2 are SGHDN and FVKESK. CDR3 residues: CASRREANTEAFF. For the CDR3, the DNA is TGTGCCAGCCGCCGGGAGGCGAACACTGAAGCTTTCTTT.

This clone appeared a single time. This sequence joins TRBV7-9 and TRBJ1-5, with TRBD1 matching over 7 bases. The CDR3 spans 15 residues. Trimming removed 0 bases from V and 3 bases from J; junction bases left unmatched: 2. CDR1 SEHNR and CDR2 FQNEAQ come from the germline V gene (reference sequence). The CDR3 sequence is CASSLAQGPNQPQHF. The CDR3 bases are TGTGCCAGCAGCTTAGCACAGGGGCCCAATCAGCCCCAGCATTTT.

J is TRBJ2-3 and V is TRBV28; 8 bases are shared with TRBD2. V gave up 4 bases and J gave up 8 bases; unmatched junction bases: 8. CDR1 and CDR2 (germline): MDHEN, SYDVKM. This CDR3 region has 14 residues. This CDR3 reads CASSYSGSLLTQYF. CDR3 DNA: TGTGCCAGCAGTTACAGCGGGAGTCTCCTTACGCAGTATTTT.

This clone was counted a few times. The genes are TRBV4-1 and TRBJ1-2, with 8 bases identical to TRBD1. Germline CDR1 and CDR2: MGHRA and YSYEKL. J gave up 4 bases and V 4 bases, and 8 bases lay outside the gene matches. CDR3 length: 15 residues. The CDR3 loop is CASSPIPDRAYGYTF. The DNA of the CDR3 is TGCGCCAGCAGCCCAATTCCGGACAGGGCCTATGGCTACACCTTC.

This clone was detected a few times. The CDR3 here is CASSALPSSGANVLTF. The CDR3 bases are TGTGCCAGCAGCGCCTTACCGAGCTCTGGGGCCAACGTCCTGACTTTC. The chain employs TRBV11-2 and TRBJ2-6, with D unresolved. The V and J ends lost 5 bases and 0 bases respectively, with 11 bases between them. The CDR3 is made up of 16 amino acids. Per germline, CDR1 SGHAT and CDR2 FQNNGV.

The chain joins TRBV10-3 to TRBJ1-4; 9 bases are a match to TRBD1. This CDR3 region has 16 residues. Germline CDR1 reads ENHRY; CDR2 reads SYGVKD. The junction had 7 bases not matched to a gene; V was cut back by 0 bases and J by 8 bases. The CDR3 sequence: CAISESIGTGREKLFF. The CDR3 bases are TGTGCCATCAGTGAGTCGATTGGGACAGGGAGAGAAAAACTGTTTTTT.

This clone was recorded only once. The chain employs TRBV5-1 and TRBJ2-5; possibly TRBD2 for D (6 bases). CDR1 SGHRS and CDR2 YFSETQ come from the germline V gene. V shed 7 bases and J shed 0 bases, with 7 bases lying between them. The CDR3 runs 12 residues. The CDR3 loop is CASGGNQETQYF. CDR3 DNA: TGCGCCAGCGGGGGGAACCAAGAGACCCAGTACTTC.

The chain carries TRBV9 and TRBJ2-1, with D tentatively TRBD2 (5 bases). Per the germline V gene, CDR1 is SGDLS and CDR2 is YYNGEE. This CDR3 spans 13 amino acids. V gave up 0 bases and J gave up 9 bases, with 10 bases separating them. In nucleotides, the CDR3 is TGTGCCAGCAGCGTAGACCCTAGCACTGAGCAGTTCTTC. Its translation is CASSVDPSTEQFF.

This chain joins TRBV27 and TRBJ2-7; 13 nucleotides agree with TRBD2. Looked up from germline, CDR1 is MNHEY and CDR2 is SMNVEV (reference sequence). The CDR3 is 15 amino acids. Trimming cost V 5 bases and J 2 bases; bases outside gene matches: 3. CDR3 region: CASSLGLAGAYEQYF. CDR3 DNA sequence: TGTGCCAGCAGTCTCGGACTAGCGGGAGCCTACGAGCAGTACTTC.

The chain links TRBV11-2 to TRBJ2-1, with 7 bases that match TRBD1. Germline CDR1 and CDR2: SGHAT and FQNNGV. The CDR3 has 13 residues. The ends lost 5 bases at V and 13 bases at J; junction bases unmatched: 11. In DNA form, the CDR3 reads TGTGCCAGCAGCCTGTCAGGGTGGACAGGACAGTTCTTC. Protein sequence: CASSLSGWTGQFF.

V and J are TRBV10-3 and TRBJ2-6, with D maybe TRBD1 (5 bases). CDR1 is ENHRY and CDR2 is SYGVKD in the germline V gene. Trimming pared 4 bases from V and 1 base from J, leaving 8 bases between. This CDR3 comprises 15 residues. DNA for the CDR3: TGTGCCATCAGTGCAGGGAAATCTGGGGCCAACGTCCTGACTTTC. Its translation: CAISAGKSGANVLTF.

The genes are TRBV28 and TRBJ2-7; maybe TRBD2 (5 bases). The CDR3 is 13 amino acids. V was pared by 3 bases and J by 2 bases, with 8 bases between. The V gene's germline CDR1 is MDHEN and CDR2 SYDVKM. CDR3 in DNA: TGTGCCAGCAGTTTCGGACTGACCTACGAGCAGTACTTC. Its translation is CASSFGLTYEQYF.

This chain joins TRBV11-2 and TRBJ1-1; TRBD1 might be the D (6 bases). V dropped 6 bases and J dropped 14 bases, with 22 bases sitting between them. Germline V CDR1 and CDR2: SGHAT, FQNNGV. The CDR3 loop spans 13 amino acids. CDR3 sequence reads: CASSYDPGHLAFF. The CDR3 DNA sequence: TGTGCCAGCAGTTACGATCCGGGACATCTGGCCTTCTTT.

The rearrangement joins TRBV9 to TRBJ2-7; 9 nucleotides match TRBD1. This CDR3 is 15 amino acids long. Per the germline V gene, CDR1 is SGDLS and CDR2 is YYNGEE. Losses at the gene ends were 4 bases for V and 7 bases for J; bases not matched to a gene: 12. This CDR3 is CASSPSGQGFGEQYF. In DNA form, the CDR3 reads TGTGCCAGCAGCCCCTCGGGACAGGGTTTTGGTGAGCAGTACTTC.

The table lists this clone with a count of one. This chain joins TRBV4-3 and TRBJ2-7; possibly TRBD1 for D (6 bases). The CDR3 loop spans 15 amino acids. Germline V lookup: CDR1 LGHNA, CDR2 YSLEER. V was shortened by 1 base and J by 1 base, with 11 bases between the two germline ends. The CDR3 bases are TGCGCCAGCAGCCAAGGCACAGGGAAATCCTACGAGCAGTACTTC. It codes for CASSQGTGKSYEQYF.